What follows describes a single T cell receptor beta chain. The germline CDR1 and CDR2 sequences are SGHVS and FNYEAQ. V lost 4 bases, J lost 1 base, and 1 base stayed unmatched. This CDR3 is 16 amino acids long. The sample is drawn from a study of cytomegalovirus exposure and HLA in healthy donors. PCR was performed using 60 Vbeta and 13 Jbeta primers. Produced via immunoSEQ multiplex PCR; TCRdb's table is partial and in-frame only. The repertoire consists of 170,000 or so clones, with approximately 80% occurring once and the leading ten covering 6% to 7.5%. What was sequenced was PBMCs. This sequence was found in a man in his thirties or forties in good health and CMV-seropositive. This rearrangement joins TRBV7-6 to TRBJ2-2, with 12 bases aligning to TRBD2. The CDR3 DNA follows: TGTGCCAGCAGCTCGGGACTAGCGGGGAACACCGGGGAGCTGTTTTTT. Translated, it gives CASSSGLAGNTGELFF. Based on the CDR3 plus reference TRBV7-6 and TRBJ2-2, the full variable domain is GAGVSQSPRYKVTKRGQDVALRCDPISGHVSLYWYRQALGQGPEFLTYFNYEAQQDKSGLPNDRFSAERPEGSISTLTIQRTEQRDSAMYRCASSSGLAGNTGELFFGEGSRLTVL.